Listed here is a single T cell receptor beta chain. Its binding antigen is unknown. No much larger clone exists at a distance of one base, and base qualities are not known. The sample originates from a study of shared clonotypes between healthy human individuals (dated by TCRdb to about 2020). Some background on the complete study: A couple of women and a few men aged 18 to 49 years were included in the cohort. Blood TCR repertoires of a handful of healthy adults were deeply sequenced to estimate repertoire size and the extent of clonotype sharing between individuals. Per donor, three plates each were used for CD4 naive and CD4 memory, two for CD8 naive, and one for CD8 memory. Different laboratories and diverse techniques were used to prepare libraries and sequence TCR repertoires, to increase sequencing depth and limit assay-specific biases. Per donor, leukapheresis produced somewhere between about 0.9 and 10 billion PBMCs.

TCR CDR3 regions were amplified from genomic DNA by multiplex PCR using the deep immunoSEQ assay. Extracted genomic DNA from each cell subset was spread evenly across all wells of several immunoSEQ 96-well plates, with each plate serving as a replicate. Each replicate PCR for sorted subsets received roughly 0.2 ug genomic DNA, equal to around 32,000 T cell genomes. Purified libraries were quantified with a Qubit 3.0 fluorometer, sized on a Bioanalyzer 2100, and re-quantified with the KAPA Library Quantification kit. Every immunoSEQ 96-well plate was sequenced on a dedicated single-read 150-cycle Illumina NextSeq 550 flow cell. The authors' pipeline ran thus. Because the immunoSEQ output held only junctional sequences and lacked quality scores, the filtering could not match the filtering applied to full-length reads. Sequences were annotated with PyIR, a Python wrapper for IgBLAST v1.9, using IMGT germline references to assign V/J genes and CDR3. Reads with weak V/J assignments (E-value above 1e-6), missing CDR3, stop codons, out-of-frame junctions, or ambiguous translated residues were removed. V3J clonotypes were defined by identical inferred V gene, J gene, and CDR3 amino acid sequence. The percentage overlap between two repertoires was calculated by dividing the number of shared unique clonotypes by the size of the smaller repertoire. Three approaches were used to assess repertoire richness: RTK rarefaction, the Chao1 estimator, and Recon v2.1 estimates of unobserved clonotypes. Generation probabilities were computed with OLGA for all TCRbeta clonotypes obtained by the gDNA method from several donors. The table comes from immuneACCESS by way of TCRdb, which keeps in-frame sequences with V and J called. Part of the clones is missing from these tables; in studies checked, under half for an unresolved V gene and the rest for unknown reasons. V, J and clone size reflect that table, while D and trimming were determined from the DNA. Recorded for this sample are approximately 2,000,000 clones; roughly 92% of them occurred a single time. More than 0.35% of the sample is held by the ten biggest clonotypes.

The paper as a whole reports these results and caveats: Pairwise subsampling indicated that sequencing depth was expected to affect the degree of clonotype sharing among donors. About 5% of naive CD4, 3.5% of naive CD8, around 2.3% of memory CD4, and approximately 0.39% of memory CD8 clonotypes were shared across several donors. Because the study included only a small number of donors, the genetic and exposure-history diversity represented was limited. Only blood was sampled, and tissue TCR repertoires likely differ from those in blood. Estimated clonotype richness was generally larger for naive than for memory subsets. Clonotypes shared by all four sorted-subset donors showed higher generation probabilities than non-shared clonotypes. Rarefaction of sorted-subset datasets indicated incomplete sequencing despite the large sequencing depth.

The donors were healthy, HIV-negative adults with no recently reported acute infections or vaccinations. Only Caucasian adults living in Nashville, Tennessee, USA were represented among the donors. CD4+ T cells were enriched by magnetic negative selection, after which naive cells were positively selected on CD45RA and the negative fraction was taken as the memory subset. After blood collection by leukapheresis, PBMCs were isolated using Ficoll-Histopaque density gradient centrifugation and then cryopreserved in the vapor phase of liquid nitrogen. Analytical flow cytometry was used to check the purity and quantity of each magnetically sorted T cell population. From each sorted fraction, genomic DNA was isolated and quantified by UV absorbance on a Nanodrop 2000c. This receptor was taken from a man aged 18 to 29 in good health. Some clones in this sample may be carry-over from other donors' samples. The material sequenced was naive CD4+ T cells from PBMCs. The sample's cell subset or site label is to be understood as: CD45RA+ positively selected.

The CDR3 here reads CASSHLVVAGVGAKNIQYF. The nucleotide sequence is TGCGCCAGCAGCCACCTCGTGGTAGCGGGAGTGGGGGCCAAAAACATTCAGTACTTC. The rearrangement combines TRBV4-1 with TRBJ2-4, with 9 bases aligning to TRBD2. Reading from cysteine to phenylalanine, the CDR3 counts 19 amino acids. Only the CDR3 part of the read is kept: 57 bases, read in frame from the first base. As encoded in the germline V gene, CDR1 is MGHRA while CDR2 is YSYEKL. V trim: 3 bases; J trim: 1 base; unmatched bases: 13.